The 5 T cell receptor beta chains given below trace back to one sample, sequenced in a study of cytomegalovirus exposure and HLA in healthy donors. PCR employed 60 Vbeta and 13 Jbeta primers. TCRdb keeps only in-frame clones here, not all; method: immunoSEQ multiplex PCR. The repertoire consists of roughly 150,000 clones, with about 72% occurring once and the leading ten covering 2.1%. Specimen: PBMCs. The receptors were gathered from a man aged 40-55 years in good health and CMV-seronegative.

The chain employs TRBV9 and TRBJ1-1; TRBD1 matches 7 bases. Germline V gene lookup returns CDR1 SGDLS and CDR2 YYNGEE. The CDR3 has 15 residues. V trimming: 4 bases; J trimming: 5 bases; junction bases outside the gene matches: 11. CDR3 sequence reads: CASSSRTGSGTEAFF. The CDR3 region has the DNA TGTGCCAGCAGCTCAAGGACAGGTAGTGGGACTGAAGCTTTCTTT.

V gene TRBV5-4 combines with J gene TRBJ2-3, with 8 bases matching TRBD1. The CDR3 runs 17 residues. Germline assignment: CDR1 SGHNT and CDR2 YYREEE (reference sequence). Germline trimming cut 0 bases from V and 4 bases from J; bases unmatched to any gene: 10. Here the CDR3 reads CASSLGVPGGASDTQYF. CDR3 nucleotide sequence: TGTGCCAGCAGCTTGGGGGTCCCAGGGGGCGCCTCAGATACGCAGTATTTT. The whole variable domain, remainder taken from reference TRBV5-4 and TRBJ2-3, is ETGVTQSPTHLIKTRGQQVTLRCSSQSGHNTVSWYQQALGQGPQFIFQYYREEENGRGNFPPRFSGLQFPNYSSELNVNALELDDSALYLCASSLGVPGGASDTQYFGPGTRLTVL.

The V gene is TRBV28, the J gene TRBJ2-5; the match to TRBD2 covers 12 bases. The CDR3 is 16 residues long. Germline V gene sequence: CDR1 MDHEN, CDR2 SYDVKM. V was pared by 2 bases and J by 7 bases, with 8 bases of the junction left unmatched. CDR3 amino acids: CASSLRTSGIIRTQYF. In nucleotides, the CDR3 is TGTGCCAGCAGTTTAAGGACTAGCGGGATAATCAGGACCCAGTACTTC.

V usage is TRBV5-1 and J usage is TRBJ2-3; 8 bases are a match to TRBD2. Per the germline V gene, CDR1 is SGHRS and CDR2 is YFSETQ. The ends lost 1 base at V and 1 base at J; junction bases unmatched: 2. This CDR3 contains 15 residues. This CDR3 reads CASSLPSGRTDTQYF. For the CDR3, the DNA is TGCGCCAGCAGCTTGCCTAGCGGGCGCACAGATACGCAGTATTTT. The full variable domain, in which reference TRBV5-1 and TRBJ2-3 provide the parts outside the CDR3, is KAGVTQTPRYLIKTRGQQVTLSCSPISGHRSVSWYQQTPGQGLQFLFEYFSETQRNKGNFPGRFSGRQFSNSRSEMNVSTLELGDSALYLCASSLPSGRTDTQYFGPGTRLTVL.

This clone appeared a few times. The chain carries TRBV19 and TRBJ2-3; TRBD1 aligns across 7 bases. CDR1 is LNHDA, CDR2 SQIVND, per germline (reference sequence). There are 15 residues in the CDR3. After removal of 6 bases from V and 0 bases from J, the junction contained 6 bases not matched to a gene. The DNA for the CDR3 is TGTGCCAGTAGCCGAGGGGGCCCAAGCACAGATACGCAGTATTTT. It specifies CASSRGGPSTDTQYF.